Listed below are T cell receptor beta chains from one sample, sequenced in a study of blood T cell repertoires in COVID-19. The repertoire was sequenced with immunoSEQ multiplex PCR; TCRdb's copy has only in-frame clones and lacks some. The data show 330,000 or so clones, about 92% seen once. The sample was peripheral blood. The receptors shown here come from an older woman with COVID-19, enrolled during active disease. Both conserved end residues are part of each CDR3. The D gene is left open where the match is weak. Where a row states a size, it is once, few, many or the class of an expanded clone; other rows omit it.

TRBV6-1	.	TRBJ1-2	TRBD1	TGTGCCAGCAGTGAAGAGCTAACAGGGGATAACTATGGCTACACCTTC	CASSEELTGDNYGYTF
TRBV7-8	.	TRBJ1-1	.	TGTGCCAGCAGCTGGCAACAGAACACTGAAGCTTTCTTT	CASSWQQNTEAFF
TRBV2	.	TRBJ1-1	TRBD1	TGTGCCAGCAGTCCGAACAGGGGGGACACTGAAGCTTTCTTT	CASSPNRGDTEAFF
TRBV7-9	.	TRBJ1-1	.	TGTGCCAGCAGCGGTTACACCGACACTGAAGCTTTCTTT	CASSGYTDTEAFF
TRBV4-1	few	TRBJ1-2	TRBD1	TGCGCCAGCAGTCCAACCGGGACAGCATCAAACTATGGCTACACCTTC	CASSPTGTASNYGYTF
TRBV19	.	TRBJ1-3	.	TGTGCCACGTCGGGACACTATAACACAGACACCATATATTTT	CATSGHYNTDTIYF
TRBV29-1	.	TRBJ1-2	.	TGCAGCGGCCTACAGGGTAGCTATGGCTACACCTTC	CSGLQGSYGYTF
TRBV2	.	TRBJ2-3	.	TGTGCCAGCAGTGGAGGGGGAGGCACAGATACGCAGTATTTT	CASSGGGGTDTQYF
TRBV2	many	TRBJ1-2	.	TGTGCCAGCAGTGAGCGGGAGGTTCATTTCTATGGCTACACCTTC	CASSEREVHFYGYTF
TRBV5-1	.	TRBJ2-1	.	TGCGCCAGCGCCCGGGAATACTCCTACAATGAGCAGTTCTTC	CASAREYSYNEQFF
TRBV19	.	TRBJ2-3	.	TGTGCCAGTAAACCCTGGGAGGAAAGCACAGATACGCAGTATTTT	CASKPWEESTDTQYF
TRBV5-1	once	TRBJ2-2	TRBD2	TGCGCCAGCAGCTCGCCGGGACTAGCGGATTTCACCGGGGAGCTGTTTTTT	CASSSPGLADFTGELFF
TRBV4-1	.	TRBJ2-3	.	TGCGCCAGCAGCCAAGGTTCACAGATCGATACGCAGTATTTT	CASSQGSQIDTQYF
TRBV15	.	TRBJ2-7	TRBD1	TGTGCCACCAGCTCGAGGACAGGGATCTACGAGCAGTACTTC	CATSSRTGIYEQYF
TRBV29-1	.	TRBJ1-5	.	TGCAGCGTTGGAGGCAATCAGCCCCAGCATTTT	CSVGGNQPQHF
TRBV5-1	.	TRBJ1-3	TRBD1	TGCGCCAGCAGCTTAGCAGGACAGGAAGGAAACACCATATATTTT	CASSLAGQEGNTIYF
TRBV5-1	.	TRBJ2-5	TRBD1	TGCGCCAGCAGCTTTGGACAGGGTCAAGAGACCCAGTACTTC	CASSFGQGQETQYF